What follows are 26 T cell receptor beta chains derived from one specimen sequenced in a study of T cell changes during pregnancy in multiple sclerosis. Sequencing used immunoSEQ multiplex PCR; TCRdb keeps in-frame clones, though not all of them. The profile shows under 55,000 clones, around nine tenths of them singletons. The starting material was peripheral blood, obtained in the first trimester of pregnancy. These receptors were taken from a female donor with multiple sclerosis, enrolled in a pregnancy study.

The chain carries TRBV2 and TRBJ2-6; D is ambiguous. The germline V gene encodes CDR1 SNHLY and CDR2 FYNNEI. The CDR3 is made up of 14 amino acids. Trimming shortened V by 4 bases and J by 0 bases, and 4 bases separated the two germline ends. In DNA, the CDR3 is TGTGCCAGCAGTGGCGCCTCTGGGGCCAACGTCCTGACTTTC. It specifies CASSGASGANVLTF.

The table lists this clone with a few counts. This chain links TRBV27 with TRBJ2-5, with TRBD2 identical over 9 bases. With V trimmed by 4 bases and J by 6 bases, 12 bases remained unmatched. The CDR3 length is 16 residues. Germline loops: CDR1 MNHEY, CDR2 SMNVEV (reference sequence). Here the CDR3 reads CASSSGLAGGAQTQYF. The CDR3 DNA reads TGTGCCAGCAGTTCCGGGTTGGCGGGGGGGGCCCAGACCCAGTACTTC.

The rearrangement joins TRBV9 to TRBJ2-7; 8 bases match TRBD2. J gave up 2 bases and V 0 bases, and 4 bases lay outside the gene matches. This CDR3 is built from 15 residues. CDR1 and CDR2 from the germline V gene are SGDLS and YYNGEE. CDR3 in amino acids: CASSVGGGGPYEQYF. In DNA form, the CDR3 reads TGTGCCAGCAGCGTAGGCGGCGGGGGGCCCTACGAGCAGTACTTC.

CDR3 nucleotides: TGTGCCAGCAGTTTCATAAGGGCGGGCAGGGGGCGAAATGGCTACACCTTC. Its translation is CASSFIRAGRGRNGYTF. This chain connects TRBV28 to TRBJ1-2; TRBD1 agrees at 8 bases. This CDR3 spans 17 amino acids. V trimming: 3 bases; J trimming: 6 bases; junction bases outside the gene matches: 15. Germline V CDR1 and CDR2: MDHEN, SYDVKM.

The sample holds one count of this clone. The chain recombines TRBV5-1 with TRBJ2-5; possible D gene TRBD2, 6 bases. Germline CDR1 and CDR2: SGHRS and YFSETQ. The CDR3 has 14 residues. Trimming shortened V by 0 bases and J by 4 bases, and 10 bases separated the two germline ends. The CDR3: CASSLAGGGETQYF. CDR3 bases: TGCGCCAGCAGCTTGGCCGGGGGTGGAGAGACCCAGTACTTC.

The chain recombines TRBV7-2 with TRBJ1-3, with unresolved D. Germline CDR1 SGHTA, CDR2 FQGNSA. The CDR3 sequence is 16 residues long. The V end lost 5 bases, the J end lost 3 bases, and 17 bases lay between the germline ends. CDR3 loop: CASSPRTGFVGNTIYF. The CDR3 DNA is TGTGCCAGCAGCCCCCGGACGGGGTTCGTTGGAAACACCATATATTTT. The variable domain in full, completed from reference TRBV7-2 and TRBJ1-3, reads GAGVSQSPSNKVTEKGKDVELRCDPISGHTALYWYRQSLGQGLEFLIYFQGNSAPDKSGLPSDRFSAERTGGSVSTLTIQRTQQEDSAVYLCASSPRTGFVGNTIYFGEGSWLTVV.

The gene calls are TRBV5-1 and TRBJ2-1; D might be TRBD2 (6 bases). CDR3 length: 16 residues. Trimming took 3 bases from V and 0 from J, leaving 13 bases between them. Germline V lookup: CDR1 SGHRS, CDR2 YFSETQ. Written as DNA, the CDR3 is TGCGCCAGCAGCTCGGAGGGGCGGCCCTCCTACAATGAGCAGTTCTTC. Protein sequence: CASSSEGRPSYNEQFF.

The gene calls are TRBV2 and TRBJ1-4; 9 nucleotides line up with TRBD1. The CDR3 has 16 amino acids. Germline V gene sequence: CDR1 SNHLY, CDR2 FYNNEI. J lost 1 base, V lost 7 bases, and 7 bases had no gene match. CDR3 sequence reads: CASTLQGAITNEKLFF. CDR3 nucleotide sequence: TGTGCCAGCACCTTACAGGGGGCGATAACTAATGAAAAACTGTTTTTT.

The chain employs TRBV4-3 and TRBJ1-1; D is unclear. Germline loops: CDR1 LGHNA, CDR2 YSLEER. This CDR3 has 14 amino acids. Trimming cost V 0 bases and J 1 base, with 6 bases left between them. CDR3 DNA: TGCGCCAGCAGCCAAGATTCCAGGAACACTGAAGCTTTCTTT. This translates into CASSQDSRNTEAFF.

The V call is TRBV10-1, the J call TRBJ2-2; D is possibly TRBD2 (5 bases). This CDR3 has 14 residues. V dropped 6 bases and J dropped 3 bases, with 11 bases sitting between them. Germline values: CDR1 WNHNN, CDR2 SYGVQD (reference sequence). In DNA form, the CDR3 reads TGCGCCAGCAGGCGGGTCAAAGACACCGGGGAGCTGTTTTTT. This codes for CASRRVKDTGELFF.

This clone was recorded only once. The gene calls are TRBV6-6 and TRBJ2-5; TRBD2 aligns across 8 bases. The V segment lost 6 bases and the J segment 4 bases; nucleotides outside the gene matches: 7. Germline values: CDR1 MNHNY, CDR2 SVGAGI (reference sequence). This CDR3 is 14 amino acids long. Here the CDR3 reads CASSPLAGGETQYF. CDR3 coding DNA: TGTGCCAGCAGCCCCCTTGCGGGGGGAGAGACCCAGTACTTC.

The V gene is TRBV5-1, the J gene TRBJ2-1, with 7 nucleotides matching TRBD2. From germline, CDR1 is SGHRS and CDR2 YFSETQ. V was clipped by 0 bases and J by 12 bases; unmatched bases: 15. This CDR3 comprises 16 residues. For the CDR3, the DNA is TGCGCCAGCAGCTTGGCCAATCGGAACAGCCCGGGGGGGCAGTTCTTC. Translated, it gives CASSLANRNSPGGQFF.

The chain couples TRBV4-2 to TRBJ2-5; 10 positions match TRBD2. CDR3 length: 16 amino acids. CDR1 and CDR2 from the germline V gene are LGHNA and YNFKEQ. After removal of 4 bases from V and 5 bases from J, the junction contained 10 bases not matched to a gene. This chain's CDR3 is CASSRASGGLGETQYF. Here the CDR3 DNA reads TGTGCCAGCAGCCGGGCTAGCGGGGGCCTGGGGGAGACCCAGTACTTC.

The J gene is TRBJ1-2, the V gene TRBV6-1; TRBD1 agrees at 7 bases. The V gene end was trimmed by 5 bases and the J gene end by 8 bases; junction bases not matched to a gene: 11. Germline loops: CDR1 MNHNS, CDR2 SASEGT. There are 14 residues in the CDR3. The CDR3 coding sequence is TGTGCCAGCAGTAGGGGGCCTCAGGGAACGGGCTACACCTTC. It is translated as CASSRGPQGTGYTF.

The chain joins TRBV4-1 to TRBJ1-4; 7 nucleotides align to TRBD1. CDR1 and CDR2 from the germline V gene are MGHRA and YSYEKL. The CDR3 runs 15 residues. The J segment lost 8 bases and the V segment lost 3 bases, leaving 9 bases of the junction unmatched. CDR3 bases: TGCGCCAGCAGCCAGTCGACAGGGACCATGGAAAAACTGTTTTTT. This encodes CASSQSTGTMEKLFF.

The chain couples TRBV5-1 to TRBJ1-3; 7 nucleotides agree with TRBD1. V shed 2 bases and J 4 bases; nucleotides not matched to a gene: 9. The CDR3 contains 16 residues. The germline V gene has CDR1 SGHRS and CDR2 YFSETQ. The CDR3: CASSLGRTGVGNTIYF. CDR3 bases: TGCGCCAGCAGCTTAGGGCGTACAGGGGTCGGAAACACCATATATTTT.

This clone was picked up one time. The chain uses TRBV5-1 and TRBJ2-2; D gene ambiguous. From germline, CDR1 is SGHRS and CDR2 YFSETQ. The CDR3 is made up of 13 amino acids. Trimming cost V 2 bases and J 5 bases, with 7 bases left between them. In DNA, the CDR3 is TGCGCCAGCAGCTTCCAGGATACCGGGGAGCTGTTTTTT. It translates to CASSFQDTGELFF. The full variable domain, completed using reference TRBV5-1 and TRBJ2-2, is KAGVTQTPRYLIKTRGQQVTLSCSPISGHRSVSWYQQTPGQGLQFLFEYFSETQRNKGNFPGRFSGRQFSNSRSEMNVSTLELGDSALYLCASSFQDTGELFFGEGSRLTVL.

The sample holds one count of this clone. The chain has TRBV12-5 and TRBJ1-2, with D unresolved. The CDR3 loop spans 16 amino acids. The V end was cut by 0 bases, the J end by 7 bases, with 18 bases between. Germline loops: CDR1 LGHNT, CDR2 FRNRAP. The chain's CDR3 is CASGLVAHSGLGGYTF. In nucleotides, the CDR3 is TGTGCTAGTGGTTTGGTAGCCCACTCCGGACTCGGTGGCTACACCTTC.

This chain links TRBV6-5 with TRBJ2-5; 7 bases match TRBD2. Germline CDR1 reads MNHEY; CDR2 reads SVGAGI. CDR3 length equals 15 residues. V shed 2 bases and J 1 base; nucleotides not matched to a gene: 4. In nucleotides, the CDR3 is TGTGCCAGCAGTTACAGCGGGGAGAGCCAAGAGACCCAGTACTTC. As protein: CASSYSGESQETQYF.

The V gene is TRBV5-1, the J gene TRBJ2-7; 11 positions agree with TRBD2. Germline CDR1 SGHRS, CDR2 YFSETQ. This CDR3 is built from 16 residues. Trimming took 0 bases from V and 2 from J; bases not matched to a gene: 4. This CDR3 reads CASSLGVLAGAYEQYF. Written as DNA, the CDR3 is TGCGCCAGCAGCTTGGGGGTACTAGCGGGGGCCTACGAGCAGTACTTC.

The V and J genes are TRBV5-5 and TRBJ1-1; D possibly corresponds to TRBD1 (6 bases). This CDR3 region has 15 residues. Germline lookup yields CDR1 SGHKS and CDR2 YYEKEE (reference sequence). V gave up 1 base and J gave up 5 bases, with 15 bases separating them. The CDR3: CASSLSTRGGTEAFF. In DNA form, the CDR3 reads TGTGCCAGCAGCTTGTCGACCAGGGGTGGGACTGAAGCTTTCTTT.

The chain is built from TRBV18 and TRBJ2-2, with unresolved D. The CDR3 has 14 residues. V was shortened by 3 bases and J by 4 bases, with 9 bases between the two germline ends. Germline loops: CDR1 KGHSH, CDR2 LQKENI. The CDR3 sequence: CASSPLPGTGELFF. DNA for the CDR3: TGTGCCAGCTCACCGCTCCCCGGCACCGGGGAGCTGTTTTTT.

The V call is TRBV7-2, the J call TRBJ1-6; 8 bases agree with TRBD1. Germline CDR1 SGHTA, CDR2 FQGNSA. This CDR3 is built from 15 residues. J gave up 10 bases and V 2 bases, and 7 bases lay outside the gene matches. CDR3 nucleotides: TGTGCCAGCAGCTTAAGGGGACAGGCACGATCACCCCTCCACTTT. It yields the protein CASSLRGQARSPLHF.

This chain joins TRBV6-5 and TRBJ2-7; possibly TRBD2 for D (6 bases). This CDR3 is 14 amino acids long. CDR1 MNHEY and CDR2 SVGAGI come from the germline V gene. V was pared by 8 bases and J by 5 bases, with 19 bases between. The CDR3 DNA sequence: TGTGCCAGCTCTGGGAGGCTAACCGCTCACGAGCAGTACTTC. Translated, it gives CASSGRLTAHEQYF.

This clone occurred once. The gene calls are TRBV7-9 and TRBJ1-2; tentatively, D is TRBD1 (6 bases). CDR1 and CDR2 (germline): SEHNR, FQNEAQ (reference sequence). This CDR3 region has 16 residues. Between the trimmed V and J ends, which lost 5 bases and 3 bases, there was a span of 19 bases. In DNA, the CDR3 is TGTGCCAGCAGCCTTCCTTACAATACAGGGTACTATGGCTACACCTTC. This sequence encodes CASSLPYNTGYYGYTF.

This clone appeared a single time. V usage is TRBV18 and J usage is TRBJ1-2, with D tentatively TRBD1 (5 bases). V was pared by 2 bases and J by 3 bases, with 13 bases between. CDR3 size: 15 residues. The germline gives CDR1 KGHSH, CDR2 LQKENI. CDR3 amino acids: CASSPKGHADYGYTF. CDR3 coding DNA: TGTGCCAGCTCACCAAAGGGGCATGCAGACTATGGCTACACCTTC.